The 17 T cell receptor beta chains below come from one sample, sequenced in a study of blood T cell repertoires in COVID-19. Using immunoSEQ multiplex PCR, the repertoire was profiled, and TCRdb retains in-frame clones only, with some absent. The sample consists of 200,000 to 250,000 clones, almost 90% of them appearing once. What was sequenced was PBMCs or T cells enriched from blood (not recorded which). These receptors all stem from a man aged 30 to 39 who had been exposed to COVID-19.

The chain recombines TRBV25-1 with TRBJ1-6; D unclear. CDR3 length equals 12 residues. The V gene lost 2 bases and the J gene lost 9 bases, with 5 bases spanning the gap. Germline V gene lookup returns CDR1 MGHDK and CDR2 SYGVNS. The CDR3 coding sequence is TGTGCCAGCAGTGAAATAGCTTCACCCCTCCACTTT. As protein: CASSEIASPLHF. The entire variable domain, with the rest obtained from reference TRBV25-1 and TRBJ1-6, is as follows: EADIYQTPRYLVIGTGKKITLECSQTMGHDKMYWYQQDPGMELHLIHYSYGVNSTEKGDLSSESTVSRIRTEHFPLTLESARPSHTSQYLCASSEIASPLHFGNGTRLTVT.

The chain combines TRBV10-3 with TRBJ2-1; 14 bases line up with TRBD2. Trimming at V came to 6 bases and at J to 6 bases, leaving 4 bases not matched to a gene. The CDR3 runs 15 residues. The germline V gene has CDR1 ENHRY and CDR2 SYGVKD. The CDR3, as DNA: TGTGCCATCAGCGGGACTAGCGGGGGTTCCAATGAGCAGTTCTTC. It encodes CAISGTSGGSNEQFF.

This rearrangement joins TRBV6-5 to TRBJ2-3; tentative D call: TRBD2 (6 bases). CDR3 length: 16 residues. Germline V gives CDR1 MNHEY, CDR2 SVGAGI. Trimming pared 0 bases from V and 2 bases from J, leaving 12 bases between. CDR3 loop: CASSYSKVAVTDTQYF. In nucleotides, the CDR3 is TGTGCCAGCAGTTACTCGAAGGTAGCGGTCACAGATACGCAGTATTTT.

The CDR3 nucleotides read TGCAGCGTTGTAAGGGGAACCCATGAGCAGTTCTTC. Its translation is CSVVRGTHEQFF. The chain has TRBV29-1 and TRBJ2-1; possibly TRBD1 for D (5 bases). The CDR3 is made up of 12 amino acids. Germline V gene data show CDR1 as SQVTM and CDR2 as ANQGSEA. V lost 4 bases and J lost 8, with 12 bases in between.

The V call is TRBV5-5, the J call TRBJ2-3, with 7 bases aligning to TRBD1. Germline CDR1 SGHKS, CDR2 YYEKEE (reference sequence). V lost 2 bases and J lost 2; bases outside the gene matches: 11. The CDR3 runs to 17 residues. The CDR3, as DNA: TGTGCCAGCAGCTTTAGGGCCGACAGGGCGTTCACAGATACGCAGTATTTT. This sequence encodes CASSFRADRAFTDTQYF.

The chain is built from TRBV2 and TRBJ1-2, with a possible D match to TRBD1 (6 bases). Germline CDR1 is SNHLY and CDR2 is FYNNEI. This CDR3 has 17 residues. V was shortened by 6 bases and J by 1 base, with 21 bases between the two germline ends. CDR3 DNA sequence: TGTGCCAGCAGCTCCAAGGGGGGGTCAGCCTATAACTATGGCTACACCTTC. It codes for CASSSKGGSAYNYGYTF.

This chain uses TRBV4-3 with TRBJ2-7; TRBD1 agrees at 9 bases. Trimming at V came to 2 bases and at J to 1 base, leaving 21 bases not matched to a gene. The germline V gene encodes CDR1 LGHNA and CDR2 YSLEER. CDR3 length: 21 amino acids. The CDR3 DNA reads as TGCGCCAGCAGCCAATCATGTAGGAGGGACAGGGATTGTAGCAAATCCTACGAGCAGTACTTC. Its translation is CASSQSCRRDRDCSKSYEQYF.

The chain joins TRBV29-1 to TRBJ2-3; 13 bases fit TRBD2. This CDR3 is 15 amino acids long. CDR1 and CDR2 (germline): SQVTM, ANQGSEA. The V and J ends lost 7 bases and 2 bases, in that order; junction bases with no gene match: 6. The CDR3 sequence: CSAPTSGGTTDTQYF. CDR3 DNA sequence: TGCAGCGCTCCGACTAGCGGGGGGACCACAGATACGCAGTATTTT.

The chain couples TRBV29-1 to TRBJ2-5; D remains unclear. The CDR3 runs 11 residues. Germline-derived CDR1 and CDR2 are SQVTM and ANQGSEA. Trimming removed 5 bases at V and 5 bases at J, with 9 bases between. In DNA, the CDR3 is TGCAGCGTTTTTACCCGGGAGACCCAGTACTTC. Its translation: CSVFTRETQYF.

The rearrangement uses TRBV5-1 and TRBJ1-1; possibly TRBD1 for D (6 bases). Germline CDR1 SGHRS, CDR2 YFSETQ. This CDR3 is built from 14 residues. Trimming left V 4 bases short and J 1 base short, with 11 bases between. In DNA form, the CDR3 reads TGCGCCAGCAGCATGGACAGCTCGAACACTGAAGCTTTCTTT. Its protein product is CASSMDSSNTEAFF.

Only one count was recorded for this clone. CDR3 nucleotides: TGCGCCAGCAGCTTCGTCCCCGACAGGGCTCAAGAGACCCAGTACTTC. It is translated as CASSFVPDRAQETQYF. The V call is TRBV5-1, the J call TRBJ2-5, with 7 bases aligning to TRBD1. CDR1 is SGHRS and CDR2 is YFSETQ in the germline V gene. The CDR3 length is 16 residues. The V gene end was trimmed by 2 bases and the J gene end by 2 bases; junction bases not matched to a gene: 9.

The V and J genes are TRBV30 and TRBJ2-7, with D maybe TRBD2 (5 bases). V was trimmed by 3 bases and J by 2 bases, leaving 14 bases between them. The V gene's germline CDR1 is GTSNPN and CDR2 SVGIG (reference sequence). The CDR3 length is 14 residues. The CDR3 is CAWSAPRETYEQYF. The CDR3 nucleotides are TGTGCCTGGAGCGCACCCCGGGAAACCTACGAGCAGTACTTC.

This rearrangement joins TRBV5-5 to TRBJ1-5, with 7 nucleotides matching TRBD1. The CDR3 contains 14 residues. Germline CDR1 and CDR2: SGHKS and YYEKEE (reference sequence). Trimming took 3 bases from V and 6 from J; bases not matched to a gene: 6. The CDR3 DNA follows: TGTGCCAGCAGCTCGACAGGGCTTAGTCAGCCCCAGCATTTT. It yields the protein CASSSTGLSQPQHF.

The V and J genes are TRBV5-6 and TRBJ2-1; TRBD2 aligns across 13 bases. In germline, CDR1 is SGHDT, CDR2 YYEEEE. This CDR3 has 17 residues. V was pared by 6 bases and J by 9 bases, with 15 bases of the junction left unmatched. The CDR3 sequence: CASITGGGTSGAREQFF. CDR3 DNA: TGTGCCAGCATAACAGGGGGCGGGACTAGCGGGGCCCGTGAGCAGTTCTTC.

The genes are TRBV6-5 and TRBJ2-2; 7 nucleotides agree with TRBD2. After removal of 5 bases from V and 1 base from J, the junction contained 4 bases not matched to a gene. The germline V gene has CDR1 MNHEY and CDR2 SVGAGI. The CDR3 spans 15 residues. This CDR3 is CASSMSGVNTGELFF. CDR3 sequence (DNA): TGTGCCAGCAGTATGAGCGGGGTGAACACCGGGGAGCTGTTTTTT.

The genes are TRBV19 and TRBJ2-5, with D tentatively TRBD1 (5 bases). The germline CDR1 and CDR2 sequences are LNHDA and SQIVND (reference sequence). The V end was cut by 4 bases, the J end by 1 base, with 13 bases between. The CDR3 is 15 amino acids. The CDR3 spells CASSSRQQSQETQYF. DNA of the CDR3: TGTGCCAGTAGTAGTCGACAGCAGTCCCAAGAGACCCAGTACTTC. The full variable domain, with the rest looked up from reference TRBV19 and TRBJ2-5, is DGGITQSPKYLFRKEGQNVTLSCEQNLNHDAMYWYRQDPGQGLRLIYYSQIVNDFQKGDIAEGYSVSREKKESFPLTVTSAQKNPTAFYLCASSSRQQSQETQYFGPGTRLLVL.

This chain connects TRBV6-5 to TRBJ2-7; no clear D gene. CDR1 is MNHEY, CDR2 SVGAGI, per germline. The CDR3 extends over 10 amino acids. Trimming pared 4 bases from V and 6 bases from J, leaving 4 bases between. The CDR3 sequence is CASSWPEQYF. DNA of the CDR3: TGTGCCAGCAGTTGGCCCGAGCAGTACTTC.